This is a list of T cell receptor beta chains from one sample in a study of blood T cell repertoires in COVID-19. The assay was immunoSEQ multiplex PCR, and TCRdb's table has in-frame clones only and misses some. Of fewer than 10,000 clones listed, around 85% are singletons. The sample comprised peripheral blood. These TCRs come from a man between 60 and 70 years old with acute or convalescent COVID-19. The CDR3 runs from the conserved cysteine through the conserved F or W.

CDR3aa: CASNRRQGSSYNSPLHF; v_gene: TRBV28; j_gene: TRBJ1-6
CDR3aa: CASSQTGGSGNTIYF; v_gene: TRBV27; j_gene: TRBJ1-3
CDR3aa: CASSVGSGGGKNIQYF; v_gene: TRBV9; j_gene: TRBJ2-4
CDR3aa: CASARGGNQPQHF; v_gene: TRBV6-5; j_gene: TRBJ1-5
CDR3aa: CASSSGGQGLYEQYF; v_gene: TRBV6-5; j_gene: TRBJ2-7
CDR3aa: CASRDGGAGTAGELFF; v_gene: TRBV14; j_gene: TRBJ2-2
CDR3aa: CAISSDRAGYTF; v_gene: TRBV10-3; j_gene: TRBJ1-2
CDR3aa: CATSTQGGQPQHF; v_gene: TRBV15; j_gene: TRBJ1-5
CDR3aa: CASSHQGSTDTQYF; v_gene: TRBV7-9; j_gene: TRBJ2-3
CDR3aa: CASSLSPSGKSDTQYF; v_gene: TRBV28; j_gene: TRBJ2-3
CDR3aa: CASSGTNEKLFF; v_gene: TRBV19; j_gene: TRBJ1-4
CDR3aa: CASSGPGGTEAFF; v_gene: TRBV2; j_gene: TRBJ1-1
CDR3aa: CASSYGVWWFF; v_gene: TRBV25-1; j_gene: TRBJ2-1
CDR3aa: CASSVTGVVNTEAFF; v_gene: TRBV5-1; j_gene: TRBJ1-1